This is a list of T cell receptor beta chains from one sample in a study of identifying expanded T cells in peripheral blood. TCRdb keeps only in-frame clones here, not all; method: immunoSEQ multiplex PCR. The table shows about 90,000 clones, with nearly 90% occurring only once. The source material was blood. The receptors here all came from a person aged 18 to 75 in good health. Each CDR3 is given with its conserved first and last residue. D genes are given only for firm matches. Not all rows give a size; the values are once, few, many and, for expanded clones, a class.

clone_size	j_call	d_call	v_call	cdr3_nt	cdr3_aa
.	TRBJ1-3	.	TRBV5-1	TGCGCCAGCAGCTTGGTTGGAGTGGGGTCTGGAAACACCATATATTTT	CASSLVGVGSGNTIYF
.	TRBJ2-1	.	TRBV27	TGTGCCAGCAGTGGGGGGATCGAGCAGTTCTTC	CASSGGIEQFF
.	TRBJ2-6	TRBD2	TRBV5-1	TGCGCCAGCAGCGGGGGACTAGCGGGCTCTGGGGCCAACGTCCTGACTTTC	CASSGGLAGSGANVLTF
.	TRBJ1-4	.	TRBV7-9	TGTGCCAGCAGCTTAAGTTCGCGTTCCGACCCCGTACGGGAAAAACTGTTTTTT	CASSLSSRSDPVREKLFF
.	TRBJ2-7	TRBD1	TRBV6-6	TGTGCCAGCAGCCCGGGACAGGGGGCAAGCGAGCAGTACTTC	CASSPGQGASEQYF
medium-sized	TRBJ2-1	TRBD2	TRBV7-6	TGTGCCAGCAGCCCTTCCCCTAGCGGGGGGGCCGGTGAGCAGTTCTTC	CASSPSPSGGAGEQFF
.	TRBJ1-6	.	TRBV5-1	TGCGCCAGCAGCTTGGAATGGACGCCCAATTCACCCCTCCACTTT	CASSLEWTPNSPLHF
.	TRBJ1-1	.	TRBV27	TGTGCCAGCAGCATGGGACGGATGAACACTGAAGCTTTCTTT	CASSMGRMNTEAFF
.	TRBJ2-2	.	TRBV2	TGTGCCAGCAGTCTTTCTATATCCGGGGAGCTGTTTTTT	CASSLSISGELFF
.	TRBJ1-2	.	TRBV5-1	TGCGCCAGCAGCTTGGAAACAGGGCATGGCTACACCTTC	CASSLETGHGYTF
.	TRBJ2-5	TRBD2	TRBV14	TGTGCCAGCAGTCGGATTGGGACTAGCGGGGTCCAAGAGACCCAGTACTTC	CASSRIGTSGVQETQYF
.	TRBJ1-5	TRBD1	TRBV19	TGTGCCAGTAGTATCAGTTGGGCAGGGGGCCAGCCCCAGCATTTT	CASSISWAGGQPQHF
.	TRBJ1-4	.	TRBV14	TGTGCCAGCAGCCGCTCCGGGTATGAAAAACTGTTTTTT	CASSRSGYEKLFF
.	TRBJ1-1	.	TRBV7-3	TGTGCCAGCAGCTTGACGGTGAACACTGAAGCTTTCTTT	CASSLTVNTEAFF
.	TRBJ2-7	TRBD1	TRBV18	TGTGCCAGCTCACTCTACAGGGGCGAGCAGTACTTC	CASSLYRGEQYF
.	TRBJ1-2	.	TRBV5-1	TGCGCCAGCAGCCCCGAGAATCCCGAGGACCCCTATGGCTACACCTTC	CASSPENPEDPYGYTF
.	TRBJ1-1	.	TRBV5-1	TGCGCCAGCAGCTTGGATACGTGGGCCACTGAAGCTTTCTTT	CASSLDTWATEAFF
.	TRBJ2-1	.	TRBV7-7	TGTGCCAGCAGTTCCGACAGGAGCTCCTACAATGAGCAGTTCTTC	CASSSDRSSYNEQFF
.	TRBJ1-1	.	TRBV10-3	TGTGCCATCAGTGAGTCGAACAGGCAGAACACTGAAGCTTTCTTT	CAISESNRQNTEAFF
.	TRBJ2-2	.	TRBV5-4	TGTGCCAGCAGCTTTTTCCTCTTTGCGGAGAACACCGGGGAGCTGTTTTTT	CASSFFLFAENTGELFF
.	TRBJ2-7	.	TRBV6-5	TGTGCCAGCAAGATTTCGACGGCGGCGACATACGAGCAGTACTTC	CASKISTAATYEQYF
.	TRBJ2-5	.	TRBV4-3	TGCGCCAGCAGCCGGAGGGATCCTCGAGAGACCCAGTACTTC	CASSRRDPRETQYF
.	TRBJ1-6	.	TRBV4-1	TGCGCCAGCAGCCAAGAGGCGACCGACAATTCACCCCTCCACTTT	CASSQEATDNSPLHF
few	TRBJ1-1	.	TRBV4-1	TGCGCCAGCAGCCGGGGGTATGTGGGCGACACTGAAGCTTTCTTT	CASSRGYVGDTEAFF
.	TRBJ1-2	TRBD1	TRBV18	TGTGCCAGCTCACGGACAGGGGTTAACTATGGCTACACCTTC	CASSRTGVNYGYTF
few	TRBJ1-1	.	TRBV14	TGTGCCAGCAGCCAAGATGAGGAGGCTTTCTTT	CASSQDEEAFF
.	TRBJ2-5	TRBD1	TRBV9	TGTGCCAGCAGCCCTCATACAGGGGAGTGGGAGACCCAGTACTTC	CASSPHTGEWETQYF
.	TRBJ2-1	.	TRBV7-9	TGTGCCAGCAGCGCAAGGGACACCTACAATGAGCAGTTCTTC	CASSARDTYNEQFF
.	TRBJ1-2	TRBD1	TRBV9	TGTGCCAGCAGCGTTGCGAGGGACAGCAGCTATGGCTACACCTTC	CASSVARDSSYGYTF
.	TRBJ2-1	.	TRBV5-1	TGCGCCAGCTCTAGGACAGACTACAATGAGCAGTTCTTC	CASSRTDYNEQFF
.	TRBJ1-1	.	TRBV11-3	TGTGCCAGCAGATACCCAGGGAGTGCTGAAGCTTTCTTT	CASRYPGSAEAFF
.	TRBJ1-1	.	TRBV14	TGTGCCAGCACCCGGGGGGGGATGGCTTTCTTT	CASTRGGMAFF